The clone carrying this TCR beta chain showed up many times. Three nested ARM-PCR rounds with V-beta and C-beta primers built TCRB libraries. Each CDR3 protein is one row after TCRdb ran MiXCR on the multiplex PCR reads. The repertoire consists of approximately 20,000 distinct CDR3 sequences, with about two thirds occurring once and the leading ten covering approximately 18%. The source of the sample is a study of tumor-infiltrating lymphocytes in glioblastoma multiforme. This TCR was recovered from a male donor with glioblastoma. Material: peripheral blood.

CDR3 nucleotides: TGTGCCAGCAGCTTAGGACAGGGAACCGTCCGCGAGCAGTACTTC. Encoded protein: CASSLGQGTVREQYF. V usage is TRBV11-2 and J usage is TRBJ2-7, with TRBD1 matching 7 bases. From germline, CDR1 is SGHAT and CDR2 FQNNGV. This CDR3 is 15 amino acids long. Trimming cost V 1 base and J 6 bases; bases outside gene matches: 9.